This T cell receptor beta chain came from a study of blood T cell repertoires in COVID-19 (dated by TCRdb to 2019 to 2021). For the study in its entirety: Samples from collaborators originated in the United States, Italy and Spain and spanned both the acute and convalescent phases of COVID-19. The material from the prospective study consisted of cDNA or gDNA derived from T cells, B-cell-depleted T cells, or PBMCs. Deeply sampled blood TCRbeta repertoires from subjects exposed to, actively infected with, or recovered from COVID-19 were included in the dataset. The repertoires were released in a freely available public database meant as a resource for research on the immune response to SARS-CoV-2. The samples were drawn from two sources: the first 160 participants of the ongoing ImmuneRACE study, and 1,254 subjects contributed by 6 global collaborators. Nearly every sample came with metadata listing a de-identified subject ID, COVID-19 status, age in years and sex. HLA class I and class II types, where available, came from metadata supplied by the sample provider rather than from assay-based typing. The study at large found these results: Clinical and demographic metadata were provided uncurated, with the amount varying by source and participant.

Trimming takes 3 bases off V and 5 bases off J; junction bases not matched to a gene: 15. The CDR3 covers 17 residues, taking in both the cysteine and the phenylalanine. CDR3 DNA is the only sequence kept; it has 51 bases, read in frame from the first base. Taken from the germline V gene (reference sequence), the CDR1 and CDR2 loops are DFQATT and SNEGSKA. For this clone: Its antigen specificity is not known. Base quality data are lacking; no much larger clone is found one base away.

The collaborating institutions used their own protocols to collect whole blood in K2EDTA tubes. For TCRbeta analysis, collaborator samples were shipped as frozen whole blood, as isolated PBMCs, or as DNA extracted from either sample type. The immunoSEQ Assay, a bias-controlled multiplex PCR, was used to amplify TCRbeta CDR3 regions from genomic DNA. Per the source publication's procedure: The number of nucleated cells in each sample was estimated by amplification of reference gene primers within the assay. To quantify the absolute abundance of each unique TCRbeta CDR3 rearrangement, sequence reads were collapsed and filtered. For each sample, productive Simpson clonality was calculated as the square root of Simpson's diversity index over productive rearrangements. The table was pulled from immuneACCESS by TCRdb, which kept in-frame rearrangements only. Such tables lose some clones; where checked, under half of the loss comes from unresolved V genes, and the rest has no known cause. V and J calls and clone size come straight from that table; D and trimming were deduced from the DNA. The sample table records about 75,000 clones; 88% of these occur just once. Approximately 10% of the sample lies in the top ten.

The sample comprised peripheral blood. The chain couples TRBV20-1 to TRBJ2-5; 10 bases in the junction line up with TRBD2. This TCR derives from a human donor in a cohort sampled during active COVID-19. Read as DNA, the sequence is TGCAGTGCTAGTCAATCCAGCGGGGGGGCACGACCTGAGACCCAGTACTTC. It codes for CSASQSSGGARPETQYF.